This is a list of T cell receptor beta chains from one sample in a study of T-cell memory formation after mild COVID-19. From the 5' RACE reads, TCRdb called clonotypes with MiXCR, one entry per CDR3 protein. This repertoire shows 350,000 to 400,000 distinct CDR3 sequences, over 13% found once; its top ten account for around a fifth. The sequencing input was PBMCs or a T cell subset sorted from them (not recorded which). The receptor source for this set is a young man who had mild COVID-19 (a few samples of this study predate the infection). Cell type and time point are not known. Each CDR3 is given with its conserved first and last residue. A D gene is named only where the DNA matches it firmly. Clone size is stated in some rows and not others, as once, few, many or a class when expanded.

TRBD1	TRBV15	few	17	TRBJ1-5	CATSSNKDRVPNQPQHF	TGTGCCACCAGCTCCAATAAGGACAGGGTCCCCAATCAGCCCCAGCATTTT
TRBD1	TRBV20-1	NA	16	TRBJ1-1	CSAVRGTGGYYTEAFF	TGCAGTGCTGTCAGAGGGACAGGGGGCTATTACACTGAAGCTTTCTTT
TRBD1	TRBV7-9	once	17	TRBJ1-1	CASSGGTGVSYATEAFF	TGTGCCAGCAGCGGCGGGACAGGGGTATCGTACGCGACTGAAGCTTTCTTT
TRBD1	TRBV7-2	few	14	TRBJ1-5	CASRGRQGQQPQHF	TGTGCCAGCAGAGGGAGACAGGGTCAACAGCCCCAGCATTTT
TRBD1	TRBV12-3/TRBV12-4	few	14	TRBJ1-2	CASSNRDRRNGYTF	TGTGCCAGCAGTAACCGGGACAGGAGGAATGGCTACACCTTC
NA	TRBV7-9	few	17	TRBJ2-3	CASSPHAAGFSTDTQYF	TGTGCCAGCAGCCCGCACGCAGCAGGCTTTAGCACAGATACGCAGTATTTT
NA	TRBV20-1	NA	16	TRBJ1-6	CSARDHGRMGNSPLHF	TGCAGTGCTAGAGATCACGGGCGGATGGGGAATTCACCCCTCCACTTT
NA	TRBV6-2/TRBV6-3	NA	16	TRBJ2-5	CASSYSSGVPPETQYF	TGTGCCAGCAGTTACTCGAGTGGGGTGCCTCCAGAGACCCAGTACTTC
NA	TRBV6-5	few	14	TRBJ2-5	CASTSPTVQETQYF	TGTGCCAGCACCTCCCCTACGGTCCAAGAGACCCAGTACTTC
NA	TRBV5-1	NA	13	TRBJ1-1	CASSGRGTDEAFF	TGCGCCAGCAGTGGCCGGGGTACGGACGAAGCTTTCTTT
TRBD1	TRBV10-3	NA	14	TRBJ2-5	CATLMTGETETQYF	TGTGCCACTTTGATGACAGGGGAAACAGAGACCCAGTACTTC
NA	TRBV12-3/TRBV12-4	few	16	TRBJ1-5	CASKGPGLYSNQPQHF	TGTGCCAGCAAAGGCCCAGGGCTCTATAGCAATCAGCCCCAGCATTTT
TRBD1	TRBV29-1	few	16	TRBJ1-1	CSVEFRDRGRETEAFF	TGCAGCGTTGAGTTCCGGGACAGGGGGCGTGAGACTGAAGCTTTCTTT
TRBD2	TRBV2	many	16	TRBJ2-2	CASRLAGGANTGELFF	TGTGCCAGCAGACTAGCGGGAGGAGCGAACACCGGGGAGCTGTTTTTT
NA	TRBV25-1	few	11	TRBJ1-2	CAYWTGNGYTF	TGTGCCTACTGGACCGGGAACGGCTACACCTTC
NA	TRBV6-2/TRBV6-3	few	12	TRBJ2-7	CASKGIRYEQYF	TGTGCCAGCAAGGGGATTAGGTACGAGCAGTACTTC
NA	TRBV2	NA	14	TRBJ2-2	CASNGRAVSGELFF	TGTGCCAGCAACGGCAGGGCGGTCTCCGGGGAGCTGTTTTTT
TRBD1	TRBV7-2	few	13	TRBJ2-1	CASSWDRGPGQFF	TGTGCCAGCAGCTGGGACAGGGGGCCTGGGCAGTTCTTC
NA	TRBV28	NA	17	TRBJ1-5	CATKTGELPLRGQPHHF	TGTGCCACCAAGACTGGGGAACTCCCTCTTCGGGGTCAGCCCCATCATTTT
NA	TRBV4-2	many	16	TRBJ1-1	CASSQPRRGAGTEAFF	TGTGCCAGCAGCCAGCCGAGGAGAGGGGCCGGCACTGAAGCTTTCTTT
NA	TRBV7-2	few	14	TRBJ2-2	CASSPGSSTGELFF	TGTGCCAGCAGCCCAGGGAGCTCAACCGGGGAGCTGTTTTTT
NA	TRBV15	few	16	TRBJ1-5	CATSLGGLSGNQPQHF	TGTGCCACCAGCTTGGGGGGGCTTTCGGGCAATCAGCCCCAGCATTTT
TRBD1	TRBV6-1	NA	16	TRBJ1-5	CASSRDRARSNQPQHF	TGTGCCAGCAGCCGAGACAGGGCAAGGAGCAATCAGCCCCAGCATTTT
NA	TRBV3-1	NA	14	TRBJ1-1	CASSRVQGGAEAFF	TGTGCCAGCAGCCGCGTACAGGGAGGGGCTGAAGCTTTCTTT
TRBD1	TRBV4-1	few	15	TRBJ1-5	CASRETGYAIVSQHF	TGCGCCAGCAGGGAGACAGGGTATGCTATCGTGTCCCAGCATTTT
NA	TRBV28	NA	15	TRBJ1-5	CASSIPRVRNQPQHF	TGTGCCAGCAGCATTCCCAGGGTAAGAAATCAGCCCCAGCATTTT